Listed here is a single T cell receptor beta chain. Its antigen is still unknown. The data originate from a study of Graves' ophthalmopathy and Graves' hyperthyroidism. Points from the study as a whole: Built on 13 signatures, a model told ophthalmopathy apart from stable hyperthyroidism with 85% to 90% sensitivity and 80% to 82% specificity. Blood also carried most expanded thyroid clonotypes exceeding 0.001 frequency.

The sequenced template was RNA, covering the TCR beta CDR3 region. First-round RT-PCR used HTBI primers; second-round multiplex PCR followed. In TCRdb, the multiplex PCR reads were re-called with MiXCR into one record per CDR3 protein. Of 350,000 to 450,000 distinct CDR3 sequences listed, about a sixth were seen once; the top ten hold about 1.4%. The CDR3 consists of 15 residues. Trimming took off 1 base at V and 4 bases at J, with 14 bases between the two ends. Germline values: CDR1 SEHNR, CDR2 FQNEAQ (reference sequence). PBMCs had their origin in fresh peripheral blood (over 8.5 ml). Sequenced input: peripheral blood. This rearrangement joins TRBV7-9 to TRBJ2-7; tentatively, D is TRBD1 or TRBD2 (5 bases each). The sequence derives from a woman between 18 and 29 years old with Graves' ophthalmopathy. In nucleotides, the CDR3 is TGTGCCAGCAGCTTAGGGGACGGAGGCGCATACGAGCAGTACTTC. Protein: CASSLGDGGAYEQYF.